This T cell receptor beta chain is from a study of vaccination effects on CD4 cells after COVID-19. When nine to ten days of culture had elapsed, CD4+ T cells were isolated. Infection dated between March and December 2020, before the Alpha, Beta and Delta variants reached the United States. Each participant received a vaccine that was either BNT162b2 or mRNA-1273, given as two doses. The protocol was immunoSEQ multiplex PCR, while the TCRdb copy is restricted to in-frame clones and leaves out a portion. The repertoire holds about 34,000 clones, around 72% seen once, with around 6.6% in the top ten. Turning to this clone: What it binds is not known.

The sequencing used CD4+ T cells from PBMCs cultured without peptide, collected after COVID-19 vaccination. The receptor was derived from a human donor who had a prior SARS-CoV-2 infection.

CDR3 in DNA: TGTGCCAGCAGCTTAGAGGCGGGGGAGAACACCGGGGAGCTGTTTTTT. It encodes CASSLEAGENTGELFF. The J gene is TRBJ2-2, the V gene TRBV7-6; 7 bases line up with TRBD2. This CDR3 contains 16 residues. In germline, CDR1 is SGHVS, CDR2 FNYEAQ. The V gene end was trimmed by 1 base and the J gene end by 1 base; junction bases not matched to a gene: 3.